The text below deals with one T cell receptor (beta chain). Documented time point: persistent/refractory GD, antithyroid drugs over 5 years with positive TRAb. Isolated PBMC RNA provided the starting material for the TCR library. This entry is derived from a study of regulatory T cells in long-lasting Graves disease. Arm-PCR with iRepertoire HTBI primers amplified the CDR3 regions for these TCR beta libraries. TCRdb re-derived calls from the multiplex PCR reads in MiXCR, one entry per CDR3 protein. The sample holds more than 650,000 distinct CDR3 sequences; about 30% are singletons and the top ten take around 40%. J gave up 5 bases and V 1 base, and 9 bases lay outside the gene matches. Per the germline V gene, CDR1 is MGHRA and CDR2 is YSYEKL. This CDR3 comprises 16 residues.

Sequencing was performed on peripheral blood mononuclear cells (PBMCs), taken when the disease was refractory, from a patient treated with antithyroid drugs. The chain links TRBV4-1 to TRBJ2-5; 8 positions agree with TRBD2. This sequence was found in a female donor with Graves disease. The CDR3 is CASSQAERELWETQYF. The CDR3 nucleotides are TGCGCCAGCAGCCAAGCCGAGCGGGAGTTATGGGAGACCCAGTACTTC.